This T cell receptor (beta chain) was sequenced for a study of early T cells in non-severe SARS-CoV-2 infection. V trimming: 6 bases; J trimming: 2 bases; junction bases outside the gene matches: 13. CDR1 is DFQATT and CDR2 is SNEGSKA in the germline V gene (reference sequence). CDR3 length equals 16 residues. TCRdb reprocessed the 5' RACE reads with MiXCR, giving one entry per CDR3 protein. The sample consists of fewer than 65,000 distinct CDR3 sequences, 7.5% to 9.5% of them appearing once. This clonotype was counted many times. This receptor was obtained from an adult who was a healthcare worker with PCR-confirmed SARS-CoV-2 infection or an uninfected control (not recorded which). This sequence joins TRBV20-1 and TRBJ2-3, with TRBD2 matching 8 bases. This specimen consisted of whole blood, obtained at baseline. CDR3 coding DNA: TGCAGTGCCAAAAGCCCCGTAGCGGGGTTCACAGATACGCAGTATTTT. Translated, it gives CSAKSPVAGFTDTQYF.